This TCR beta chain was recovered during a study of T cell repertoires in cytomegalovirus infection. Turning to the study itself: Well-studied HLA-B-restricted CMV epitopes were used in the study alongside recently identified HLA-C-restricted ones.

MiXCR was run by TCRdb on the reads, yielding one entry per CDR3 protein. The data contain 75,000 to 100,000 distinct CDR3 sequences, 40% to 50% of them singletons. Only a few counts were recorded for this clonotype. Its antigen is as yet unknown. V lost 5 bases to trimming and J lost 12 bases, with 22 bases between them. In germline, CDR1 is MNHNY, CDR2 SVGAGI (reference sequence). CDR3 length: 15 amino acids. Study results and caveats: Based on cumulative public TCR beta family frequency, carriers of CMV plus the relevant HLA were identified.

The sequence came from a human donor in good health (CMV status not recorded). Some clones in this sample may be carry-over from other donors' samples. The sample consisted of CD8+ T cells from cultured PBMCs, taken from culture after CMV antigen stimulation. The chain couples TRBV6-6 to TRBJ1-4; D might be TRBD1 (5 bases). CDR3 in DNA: TGTGCCAGCAGTCGGGACGAAACACCCTTCGGGGAACTGTTTTTT. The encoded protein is CASSRDETPFGELFF.